The T cell receptor beta chain under discussion was sequenced for a study of radiation and T cells in renal cell carcinoma. The CDR3 has 14 residues. The V end lost 4 bases, the J end lost 2 bases, and 11 bases lay between the germline ends. Germline CDR1 is MDHEN and CDR2 is SYDVKM. Regarding time point: baseline pretreatment blood. This sample's treatment: 15 Gy SBRT to primary tumor, nephrectomy 4 weeks later. Here immunoSEQ multiplex PCR was the method, and the copy in TCRdb shows in-frame clones only, minus some. The repertoire includes about 61,000 clones, more than 60% of them detected once, and 6% to 8% sits in the top ten. In the case of this clone: Its cognate antigen is unknown.

Points from the study as a whole: Top tumor clonotypes rose in blood 2 weeks post-radiation, then contracted. Pretreatment tumor biopsies were lacking, so baseline clonotypes are unknown.

The sequence derives from a man aged 60 to 75 with renal cell carcinoma. The V gene is TRBV28, the J gene TRBJ1-2; no clear D. Sample: blood, taken from a patient whose treatment included radiotherapy and nephrectomy. CDR3 sequence: CASSSPGRNYGYTF. CDR3 in DNA: TGTGCCAGCAGTTCCCCCGGGAGAAACTATGGCTACACCTTC.